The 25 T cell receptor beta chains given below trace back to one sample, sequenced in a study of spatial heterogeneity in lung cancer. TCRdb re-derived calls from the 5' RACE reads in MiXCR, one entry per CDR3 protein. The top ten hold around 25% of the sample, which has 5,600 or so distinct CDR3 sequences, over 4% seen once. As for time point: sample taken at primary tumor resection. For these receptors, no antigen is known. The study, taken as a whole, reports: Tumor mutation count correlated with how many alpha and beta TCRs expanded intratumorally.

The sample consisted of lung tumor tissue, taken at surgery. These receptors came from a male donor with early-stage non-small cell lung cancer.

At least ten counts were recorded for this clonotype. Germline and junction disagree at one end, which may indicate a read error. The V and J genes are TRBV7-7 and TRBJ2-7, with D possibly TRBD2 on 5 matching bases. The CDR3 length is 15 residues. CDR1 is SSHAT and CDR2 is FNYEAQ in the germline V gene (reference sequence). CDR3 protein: CASSLRPGGFYEQYF. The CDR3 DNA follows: TGTGCTAGCAGCTTACGACCAGGAGGCTTCTACGAGCAGTACTTC.

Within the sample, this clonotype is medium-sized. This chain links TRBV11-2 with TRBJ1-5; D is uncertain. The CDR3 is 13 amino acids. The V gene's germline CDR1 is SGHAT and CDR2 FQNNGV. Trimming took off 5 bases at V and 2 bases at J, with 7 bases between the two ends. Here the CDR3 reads CASSPLGNQPQHF. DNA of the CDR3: TGTGCCAGCAGCCCCTTGGGCAATCAGCCCCAGCATTTT.

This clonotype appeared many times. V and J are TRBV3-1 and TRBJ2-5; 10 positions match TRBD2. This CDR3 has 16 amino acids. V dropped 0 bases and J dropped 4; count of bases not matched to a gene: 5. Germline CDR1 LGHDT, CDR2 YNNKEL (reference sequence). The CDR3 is CASSQDRLAGVETQYF. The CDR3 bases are TGTGCCAGCAGCCAAGATCGGCTAGCGGGGGTAGAGACCCAGTACTTC.

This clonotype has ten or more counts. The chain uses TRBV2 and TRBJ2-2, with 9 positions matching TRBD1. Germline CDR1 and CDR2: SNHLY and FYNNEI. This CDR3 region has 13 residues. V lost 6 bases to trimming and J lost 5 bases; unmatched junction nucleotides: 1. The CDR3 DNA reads TGTGCCAGCAGCGGGACAGGGACCGGGGAGCTGTTTTTT. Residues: CASSGTGTGELFF.

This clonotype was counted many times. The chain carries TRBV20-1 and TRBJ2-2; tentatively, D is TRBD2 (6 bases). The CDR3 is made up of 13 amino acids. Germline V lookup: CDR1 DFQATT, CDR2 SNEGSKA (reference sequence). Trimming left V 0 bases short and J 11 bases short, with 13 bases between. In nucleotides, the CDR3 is TGCAGTGCTAGAGATCCTGTGCGGGGTGAGCTGTTTTTT. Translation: CSARDPVRGELFF.

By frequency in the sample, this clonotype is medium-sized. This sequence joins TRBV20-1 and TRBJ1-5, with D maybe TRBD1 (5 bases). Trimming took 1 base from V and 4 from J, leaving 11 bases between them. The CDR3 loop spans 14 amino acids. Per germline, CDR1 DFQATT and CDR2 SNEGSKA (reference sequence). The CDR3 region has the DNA TGCAGTGCTAGAGTGGGGGGATGGAATCAGCCCCAGCATTTT. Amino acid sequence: CSARVGGWNQPQHF.

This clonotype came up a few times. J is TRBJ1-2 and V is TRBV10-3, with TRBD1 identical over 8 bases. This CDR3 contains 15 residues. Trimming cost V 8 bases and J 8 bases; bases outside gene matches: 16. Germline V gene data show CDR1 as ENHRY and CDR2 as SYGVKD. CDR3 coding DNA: TGTGCCATCGAAGGCACCGAGACAGGGGATCGCGGCTACACCTTC. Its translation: CAIEGTETGDRGYTF.

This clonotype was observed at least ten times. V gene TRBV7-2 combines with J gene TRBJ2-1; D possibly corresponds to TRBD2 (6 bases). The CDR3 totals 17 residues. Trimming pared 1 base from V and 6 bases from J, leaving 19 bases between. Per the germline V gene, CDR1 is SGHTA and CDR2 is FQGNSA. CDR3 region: CASSLVTGTLTSNEQFF. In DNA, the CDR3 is TGTGCCAGCAGCTTAGTTACCGGGACTCTCACATCCAATGAGCAGTTCTTC.

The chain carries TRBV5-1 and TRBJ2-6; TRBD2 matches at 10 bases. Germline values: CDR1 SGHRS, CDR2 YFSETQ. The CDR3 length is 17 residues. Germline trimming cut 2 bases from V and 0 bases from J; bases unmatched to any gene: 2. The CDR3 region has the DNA TGCGCCAGCAGCTTCGCTAGCGGGGGCTCTGGGGCCAACGTCCTGACTTTC. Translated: CASSFASGGSGANVLTF.

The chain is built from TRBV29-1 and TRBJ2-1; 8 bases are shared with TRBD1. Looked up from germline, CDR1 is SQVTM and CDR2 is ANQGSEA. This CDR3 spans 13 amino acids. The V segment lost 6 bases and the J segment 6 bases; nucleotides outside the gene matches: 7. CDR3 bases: TGCAGCGTCGGACCGGACAGGGTCAATGAGCAGTTCTTC. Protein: CSVGPDRVNEQFF.

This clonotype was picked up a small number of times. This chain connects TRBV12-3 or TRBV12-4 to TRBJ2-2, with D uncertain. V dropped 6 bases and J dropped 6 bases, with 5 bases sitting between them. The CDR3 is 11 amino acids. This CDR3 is CASRNAGELFF. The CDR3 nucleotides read TGTGCCAGCAGAAACGCCGGGGAGCTGTTTTTT.

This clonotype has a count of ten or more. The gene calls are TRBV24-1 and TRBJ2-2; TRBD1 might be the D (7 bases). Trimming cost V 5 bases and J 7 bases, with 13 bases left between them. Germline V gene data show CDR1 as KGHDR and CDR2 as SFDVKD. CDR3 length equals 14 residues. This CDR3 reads CATSVAGGIGELFF. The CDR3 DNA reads TGTGCCACCAGTGTCGCAGGGGGGATCGGGGAGCTGTTTTTT.

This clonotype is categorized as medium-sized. This chain's CDR3 is CASSYSDTGLGYTF. Written as DNA, the CDR3 is TGTGCCAGCAGTTACTCGGACACAGGGTTGGGCTACACCTTC. V usage is TRBV6-6 and J usage is TRBJ1-2; TRBD1 might be the D (6 bases). Trimming left V 0 bases short and J 8 bases short, with 13 bases between. CDR3 length equals 14 residues. Per the germline V gene, CDR1 is MNHNY and CDR2 is SVGAGI (reference sequence).

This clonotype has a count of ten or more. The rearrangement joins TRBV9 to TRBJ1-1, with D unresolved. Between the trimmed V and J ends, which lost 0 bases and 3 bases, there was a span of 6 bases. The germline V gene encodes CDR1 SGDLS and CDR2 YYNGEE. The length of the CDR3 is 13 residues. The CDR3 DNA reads TGTGCCAGCAGCGTAGCCGGCGACACTGAAGCTTTCTTT. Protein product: CASSVAGDTEAFF.

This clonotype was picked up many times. For the CDR3, the DNA is TGTGCCAGCAGTTTAGGGGTTGGCTACGAGCAGTACTTC. It specifies CASSLGVGYEQYF. The chain links TRBV12-3 or TRBV12-4 to TRBJ2-7, with D unclear. This CDR3 spans 13 amino acids. Trimming stripped 1 base from V and 3 bases from J, with 7 bases between.

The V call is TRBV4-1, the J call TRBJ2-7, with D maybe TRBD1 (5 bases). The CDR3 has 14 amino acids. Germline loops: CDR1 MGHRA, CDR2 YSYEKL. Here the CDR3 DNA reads TGCGCTAGCAGCCCCTCGACAGACTCCTACGAGCAGTACGTC. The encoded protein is CASSPSTDSYEQYV.

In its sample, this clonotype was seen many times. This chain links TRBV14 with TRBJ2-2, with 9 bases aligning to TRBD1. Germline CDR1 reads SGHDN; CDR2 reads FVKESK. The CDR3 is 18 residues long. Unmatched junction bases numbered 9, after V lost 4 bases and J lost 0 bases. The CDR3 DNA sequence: TGTGCCAGCAGCCCCGGAACAGGGGGCATATCGAACACCGGGGAGCTGTTTTTT. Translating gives CASSPGTGGISNTGELFF.

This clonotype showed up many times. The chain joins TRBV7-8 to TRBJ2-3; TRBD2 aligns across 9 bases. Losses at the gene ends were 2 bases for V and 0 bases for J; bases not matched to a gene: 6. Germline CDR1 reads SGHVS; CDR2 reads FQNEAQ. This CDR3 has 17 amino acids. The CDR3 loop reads CASSLYAGGLSTDTQYF. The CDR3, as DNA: TGTGCCAGCAGCTTATACGCGGGGGGGCTTAGCACAGATACGCAGTATTTT. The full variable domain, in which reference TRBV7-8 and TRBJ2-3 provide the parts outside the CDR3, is GAGVSQSPRYKVAKRGQDVALRCDPISGHVSLFWYQQALGQGPEFLTYFQNEAQLDKSGLPSDRFFAERPEGSVSTLKIQRTQQEDSAVYLCASSLYAGGLSTDTQYFGPGTRLTVL.

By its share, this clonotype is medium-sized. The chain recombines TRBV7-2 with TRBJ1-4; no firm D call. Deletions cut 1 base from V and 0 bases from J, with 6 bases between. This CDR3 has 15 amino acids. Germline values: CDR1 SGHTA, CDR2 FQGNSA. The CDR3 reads CASSLVGTTNEKLFF. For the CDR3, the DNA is TGTGCCAGCAGCTTAGTGGGCACAACTAATGAAAAACTGTTTTTT.

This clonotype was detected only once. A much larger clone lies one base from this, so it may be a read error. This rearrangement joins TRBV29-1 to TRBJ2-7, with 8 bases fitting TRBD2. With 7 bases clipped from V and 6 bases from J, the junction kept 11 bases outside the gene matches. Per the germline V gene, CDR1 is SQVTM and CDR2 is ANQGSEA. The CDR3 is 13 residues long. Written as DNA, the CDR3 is TGCAGCGCTGTCGGACTAGCAGCTCTCGAGCAGTACTTC. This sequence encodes CSAVGLAALEQYF.

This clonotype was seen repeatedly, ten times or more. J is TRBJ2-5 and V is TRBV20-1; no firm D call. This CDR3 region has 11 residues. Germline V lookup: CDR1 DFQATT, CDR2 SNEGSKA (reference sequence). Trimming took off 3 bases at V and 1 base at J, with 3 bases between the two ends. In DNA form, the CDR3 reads TGCAGTGCTAGTTTCCAAGAGACCCAGTACTTC. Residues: CSASFQETQYF.

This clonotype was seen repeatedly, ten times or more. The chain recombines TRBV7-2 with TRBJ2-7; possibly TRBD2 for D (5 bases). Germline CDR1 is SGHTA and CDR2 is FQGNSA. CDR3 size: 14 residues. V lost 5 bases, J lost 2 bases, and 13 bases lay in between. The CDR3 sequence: CASSRSWGAYEQYF. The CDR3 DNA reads TGTGCCAGCAGCAGGTCCTGGGGAGCCTACGAGCAGTACTTC.

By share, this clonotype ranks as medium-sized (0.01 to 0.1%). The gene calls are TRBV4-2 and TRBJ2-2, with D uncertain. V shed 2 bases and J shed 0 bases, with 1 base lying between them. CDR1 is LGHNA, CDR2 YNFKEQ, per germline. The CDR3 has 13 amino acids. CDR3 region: CASSQPNTGELFF. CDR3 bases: TGTGCCAGCAGCCAACCGAACACCGGGGAGCTGTTTTTT.

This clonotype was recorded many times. In DNA form, the CDR3 reads TGCGCCAGCAGCTTGCTGGCGGCAATGAACACTGAAGCTTTCTTT. The encoded protein is CASSLLAAMNTEAFF. The chain is built from TRBV5-1 and TRBJ1-1; no clear D. The CDR3 runs to 15 residues. The V gene's germline CDR1 is SGHRS and CDR2 YFSETQ. V gave up 1 base and J gave up 0 bases, with 10 bases separating them.

The CDR3 spells CATSDQDRGASGELFF. The CDR3, as DNA: TGTGCCACCAGTGACCAGGACAGGGGAGCATCCGGGGAGCTGTTTTTT. The V and J genes are TRBV24-1 and TRBJ2-2; 9 bases fit TRBD1. The V and J ends lost 4 bases and 6 bases, in that order; junction bases with no gene match: 8. Looked up from germline, CDR1 is KGHDR and CDR2 is SFDVKD. The CDR3 spans 16 residues.